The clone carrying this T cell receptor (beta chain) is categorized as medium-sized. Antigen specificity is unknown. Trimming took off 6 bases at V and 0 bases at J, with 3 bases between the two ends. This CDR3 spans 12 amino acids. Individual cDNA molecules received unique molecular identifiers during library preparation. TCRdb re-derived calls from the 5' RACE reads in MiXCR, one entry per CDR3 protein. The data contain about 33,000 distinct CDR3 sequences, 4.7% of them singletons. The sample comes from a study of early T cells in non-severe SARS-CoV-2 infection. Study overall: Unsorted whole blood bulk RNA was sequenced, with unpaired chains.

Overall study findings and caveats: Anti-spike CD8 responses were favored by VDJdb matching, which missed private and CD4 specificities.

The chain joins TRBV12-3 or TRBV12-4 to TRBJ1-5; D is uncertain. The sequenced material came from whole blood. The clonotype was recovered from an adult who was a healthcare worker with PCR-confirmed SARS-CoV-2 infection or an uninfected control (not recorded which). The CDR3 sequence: CASSFSNQPQHF. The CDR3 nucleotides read TGTGCCAGCAGCTTTAGCAATCAGCCCCAGCATTTT.